The rows below give T cell receptor beta chains drawn from one sample of a study of T cells after yellow fever vaccination. TCRdb fed the 5' RACE reads into MiXCR, producing one record per CDR3 protein. The sample has about 150,000 distinct CDR3 sequences; under 7% are singletons. The material sequenced was CD4+ T cells sorted from PBMCs, taken 10 days after the yellow fever booster vaccination. Receptors originate from a man aged 25-40 years who received the YFV17D yellow fever vaccine. The CDR3 runs from the conserved cysteine through the conserved F or W. The D gene is left open where the match is weak. Rows give clone size only sometimes, using once, few, many, or a class for an expanded clone.

size	D	V	J	DNA	CDR3
many	TRBD2	TRBV7-3	TRBJ2-7	TGTGCCAGCAGCCCTACTAGCGGTTCCTACGAGCAGTACTTC	CASSPTSGSYEQYF
many	TRBD2	TRBV3-1	TRBJ2-1	TGTGCCAGCAGCCAAGGGGTGCTAGCGGGAGTTTGGTTCTTC	CASSQGVLAGVWFF
many	.	TRBV29-1	TRBJ2-2	TGCAGCGTGACCGGGGCGGGGACCGGGGAGCTGTTTTTT	CSVTGAGTGELFF
.	.	TRBV20-1	TRBJ2-3	TGCAGTGCTAGACGTGGCCCAGGCGATACGCAGTATTTT	CSARRGPGDTQYF
few	.	TRBV4-3	TRBJ2-1	TGCGCCAGCAGCCCTCACCTGGGCTACAATGAGCAGTTCTTC	CASSPHLGYNEQFF
few	TRBD2	TRBV5-1	TRBJ2-7	TGCGCCAGCAGCCCCCAGGGAATAGCGGGAGTGCACGAGCAGTACTTC	CASSPQGIAGVHEQYF
many	TRBD1	TRBV5-1	TRBJ2-7	TGCGCCAGCAGCTCCCGGACAGGGGGCAGTGAGCAGTACTTC	CASSSRTGGSEQYF
many	TRBD2	TRBV12-3/TRBV12-4	TRBJ2-1	TGTGCCAGCAGTGAGCGGGAGCGACAAAGTGAGCAGTTCTTC	CASSERERQSEQFF
many	.	TRBV7-2	TRBJ1-2	TGTGCCAGCAGCTTCTCAGGGTTCTATGGCTACACCTTC	CASSFSGFYGYTF
few	.	TRBV5-1	TRBJ2-3	TGCGCCAGCAGCCCAGTCCGGACAGATACGCAGTATTTT	CASSPVRTDTQYF
many	.	TRBV20-1	TRBJ2-1	TGCAGTGCTGTTTACAATGAGCAGTTCTTC	CSAVYNEQFF
.	TRBD2	TRBV5-4	TRBJ2-1	TGTGCCAGCAGGACTAGCGGGAGTAAGCACTACAATGAGCAGTTCTTC	CASRTSGSKHYNEQFF
many	.	TRBV7-2	TRBJ2-7	TGTGCCAGCAGCCTGCGGCAGGGTGATTACGAGCAGTACTTC	CASSLRQGDYEQYF
many	TRBD1	TRBV20-1	TRBJ2-7	TGCAGTGCCCCTGCAGGGACAGGGAGCTACGAGCAGTACTTC	CSAPAGTGSYEQYF
many	TRBD2	TRBV6-1	TRBJ2-1	TGTGCCAGCAGAGACGGGACTAGCGGGAGGAGCTCCTACAATGAGCAGTTCTTC	CASRDGTSGRSSYNEQFF
few	TRBD1	TRBV24-1	TRBJ2-2	TGTGCCACCGCAGGACAGGGAGGAAGCGGGGAGCTGTTTTTT	CATAGQGGSGELFF
many	TRBD1	TRBV9	TRBJ2-2	TGTGCCAGCAGCCCTCCGGGACAGGAGAACACCGGGGAGCTGTTTTTT	CASSPPGQENTGELFF
many	TRBD2	TRBV6-5	TRBJ2-4	TGTGCCAGCCGGACTAGCGGGATATTTGGGAACATTCAGTACTTC	CASRTSGIFGNIQYF
many	TRBD2	TRBV11-2	TRBJ2-1	TGTGCCAGCAGCTGGACTAGCGGGAGGGCCGGGTTCTTC	CASSWTSGRAGFF
many	.	TRBV5-5	TRBJ2-6	TGTGCCAGCAGCCTGACTTGGTCGGCTGGGGCCAACGTCCTGACTTTC	CASSLTWSAGANVLTF
many	.	TRBV7-2	TRBJ2-1	TGTGCCAGCAGCCGGGACTTCCTCTCCTACAATGAGCAGTTCTTC	CASSRDFLSYNEQFF
many	TRBD2	TRBV2	TRBJ2-1	TGTGCCAGCAGTGAAAATAGCGGGACCTACAATGAGCAGTTCTTC	CASSENSGTYNEQFF
many	.	TRBV27	TRBJ2-1	TGTGCCAGCAGTTTAGGAGCTATCTCCTACAATGAGCAGTTCTTC	CASSLGAISYNEQFF
many	.	TRBV7-9	TRBJ2-7	TGTGCCAGCAGCCCCGACAGCGACGAGCAGTACTTC	CASSPDSDEQYF
many	.	TRBV28	TRBJ1-2	TGTGCCAGCAATAAAGGACGGACCTATGGAGGCTACACCTTC	CASNKGRTYGGYTF
few	TRBD2	TRBV7-2	TRBJ2-1	TGTGCCAGCAGCCAACGTCCGGGACTAGCGGGTTACAATGAGCAGTTCTTC	CASSQRPGLAGYNEQFF
many	TRBD1	TRBV4-2	TRBJ2-1	TGTGCCAGCAGCCGAAGACAGGGGGGGGACAATGAGCAGTTCTTC	CASSRRQGGDNEQFF
many	.	TRBV7-2	TRBJ2-1	TGTGCCAGCAGCTTAGCGGGCGGGATCGATGAGCAGTTCTTC	CASSLAGGIDEQFF
many	TRBD2	TRBV20-1	TRBJ2-1	TGCAGTGCTAGATCCGGGACTAAGGAGCAGTTCTTC	CSARSGTKEQFF
.	TRBD2	TRBV4-3	TRBJ2-3	TGCGCCAGCAGCCAACGCATCGCCAGAGCGGGAAGTGGGACAGATACGCAGTATTTT	CASSQRIARAGSGTDTQYF
.	.	TRBV3-1	TRBJ2-2	TGTGCCTTCATCTCGGACGCCACCACCGGGGAGCTGTTTTTT	CAFISDATTGELFF
few	.	TRBV4-2	TRBJ1-2	TGTGCCAGCAGCCAAGATCTTGCGGGACACCACTATGGCTACACCTTC	CASSQDLAGHHYGYTF
many	TRBD1	TRBV29-1	TRBJ2-7	TGCAGCGTTGAAGTTTCCCAGGGGGCTTTTATGTACTACGAGCAGTACTTC	CSVEVSQGAFMYYEQYF
many	TRBD2	TRBV5-1	TRBJ2-3	TGCGCCAGCAGCAACTTAGCGGGAGAAGGGATCACAGATACGCAGTATTTT	CASSNLAGEGITDTQYF
many	.	TRBV12-3/TRBV12-4	TRBJ1-5	TGTGCCAGCAGCAAACCGGTGAGCAATCAGCCCCAGCATTTT	CASSKPVSNQPQHF
many	.	TRBV29-1	TRBJ1-3	TGCAGCGTTGAGGACCGAGCGAAGACTGGAAACACCATATATTTT	CSVEDRAKTGNTIYF
many	TRBD1	TRBV7-2	TRBJ2-5	TGTGCCAGCACACAGGGGGCGGGGGAGACCCAGTACTTC	CASTQGAGETQYF
many	.	TRBV25-1	TRBJ2-2	TGTGCCAGCAGTGAAACGAACACCGGGGAGCTGTTTTTT	CASSETNTGELFF
many	TRBD2	TRBV6-2/TRBV6-3	TRBJ2-3	TGTGCCAGCAGTCCTAGCGGGAGGGCCCGAGATACGCAGTATTTT	CASSPSGRARDTQYF
many	TRBD1	TRBV7-9	TRBJ1-4	TGTGCCAGCAGCTTAGCGGGACAGGGGCGCGAAAAACTGTTTTTT	CASSLAGQGREKLFF
many	TRBD2	TRBV28	TRBJ2-7	TGTGCCAGCACCCCCGGGAGCGGGAGTGTTAACGAGCAGTACTTC	CASTPGSGSVNEQYF
many	.	TRBV5-1	TRBJ2-1	TGCGCCAGCAGCTTGGCTGTTTTTACCTCCTACAATGAGCAGTTCTTC	CASSLAVFTSYNEQFF
many	.	TRBV11-2	TRBJ2-5	TGTGCCAGCAGTTCGTTCGGCCGGGAGACCCAGTACTTC	CASSSFGRETQYF
many	.	TRBV20-1	TRBJ2-1	TGCAGTGCTAGTAGGCCGGGACGCCCGGGGAATGAGCAGTTCTTC	CSASRPGRPGNEQFF
many	.	TRBV7-2	TRBJ2-7	TGTGCCAGCAGCACACACAGGTCCCTGAGCTCCTACGAGCAGTACTTC	CASSTHRSLSSYEQYF
few	TRBD2	TRBV9	TRBJ2-3	TGTGCCAGCAGCGTAGCACCGGGAGGTACCACAGATACGCAGTATTTT	CASSVAPGGTTDTQYF
many	.	TRBV28	TRBJ2-1	TGTGCCAGTGAAAAGTACAATGAGCAGTTCTTC	CASEKYNEQFF
many	.	TRBV7-2	TRBJ2-6	TGTGCCAGCAGAAAGACCGGGAGCATCTCTGGGGCCAACGTCCTGACTTTC	CASRKTGSISGANVLTF
many	.	TRBV4-3	TRBJ2-4	TGCGCCAGCAGCCAAGACCCGACTAGGCGGGCTGCCATTCAGTACTTC	CASSQDPTRRAAIQYF
many	.	TRBV10-3	TRBJ2-2	TGTGCCATCAGACCTATGATTGACACCGGGGAGCTGTTTTTT	CAIRPMIDTGELFF
many	.	TRBV7-2	TRBJ2-3	TGTGCCAGCAGCACGACTAGGTCAGATACGCAGTATTTT	CASSTTRSDTQYF
many	.	TRBV6-5	TRBJ2-1	TGTGCCAGCACCCCAGGGCTTAGCCGTGAGCAGTTCTTC	CASTPGLSREQFF
many	.	TRBV10-3	TRBJ2-3	TGTGCCTACGGTAGCGCCGATACGCAGTATTTT	CAYGSADTQYF
.	TRBD1	TRBV30	TRBJ1-1	TGTGCCTGGAGTAAACAAACAGGGGGTCGAACTGAAGCTTTATTT	CAWSKQTGGRTEALF
many	.	TRBV7-2	TRBJ2-3	TGTGCCAGCAGCTTAGTGGGGGGACCCACAGATACGCAGTATTTT	CASSLVGGPTDTQYF
.	TRBD2	TRBV3-1	TRBJ2-4	TGTACCTGCAGCCGCCTTGCTAGCGGGAGGCAGCGGGCCAAAAACATTCAGTACTTC	CTCSRLASGRQRAKNIQYF
many	TRBD2	TRBV3-1	TRBJ2-1	TGTGCCAGCACCCTAGCGGGAGGGCCCGAGCAGTTCTTC	CASTLAGGPEQFF
many	.	TRBV12-3/TRBV12-4	TRBJ1-2	TGTGCCAGCAGGGAGTTGCGGTCTGGTGGCTACACCTTC	CASRELRSGGYTF
few	.	TRBV29-1	TRBJ2-1	TGCAGCGTTGAAGAGGACTGGTACAATGAGCAGTTCTTC	CSVEEDWYNEQFF